This is a list of T cell receptor beta chains from one sample in a study of T cell responses to AZD1222 COVID-19 vaccine. Sequencing used immunoSEQ multiplex PCR; TCRdb keeps in-frame clones, though not all of them. The sample holds roughly 180,000 clones, roughly 91% seen once. Sample: peripheral blood, taken 28 days after the second AZD1222 dose. The origin of the receptors is an adult who received the AZD1222 COVID-19 vaccine. The CDR3 runs from the conserved cysteine through the conserved F or W. Each record gives: V gene, D gene, J gene, clone size, CDR3 DNA, CDR3 protein. The D gene is left open where the match is weak. Not every row has a clone size; where given, it reads once, few, many or a size class.

>TRBV19|TRBD1|TRBJ1-5|once
TGTGCCAGTAGTATAGAAGCAGGGGGACCACATATTAGCAATCAGCCCCAGCATTTT
CASSIEAGGPHISNQPQHF
>TRBV6-5|TRBD2|TRBJ2-6|NA
TGTGCCAGCGGGCGGGGGAGCTCTGGGGCCAACGTCCTGACTTTC
CASGRGSSGANVLTF
>TRBV2|NA|TRBJ2-3|NA
TGTGCCAGCAGTGAGGGTTGGGACACAGATACGCAGTATTTT
CASSEGWDTDTQYF
>TRBV1|NA|TRBJ1-3|NA
TGCACCAGCAGCCAAGGTGCGAGTAGCTCTGGAAACACCATATATTTT
CTSSQGASSSGNTIYF
>TRBV7-2|TRBD1|TRBJ2-7|NA
TGTGCCAGCAGCTTATCGGGACAGGTCTCCTACGAGCAGTACTTC
CASSLSGQVSYEQYF
>TRBV19|TRBD1|TRBJ2-7|NA
TGTGCCAGTAGTACCCTGGGGACAGGGAGCTCCTACGAGCAGTACTTC
CASSTLGTGSSYEQYF
>TRBV6-5|NA|TRBJ2-7|NA
TGTGCCAGCAGTTACCAGAGTTCCAGCTTGGAGCAGTACTTC
CASSYQSSSLEQYF
>TRBV3-1/TRBV3-2|NA|TRBJ1-4|NA
TGTGCCAGCAGCCAAGATCTAGGTCCCCTTAATGAAAAACTGTTTTTT
CASSQDLGPLNEKLFF
>TRBV18|NA|TRBJ2-3|NA
TGTGCCAGCTCACCCTCACGCACAGATACGCAGTATTTT
CASSPSRTDTQYF
>TRBV4-2|NA|TRBJ2-7|NA
TGTGCCAGCAGCGGCATAAACTCCTACGAGCAGTACTTC
CASSGINSYEQYF
>TRBV10-3|NA|TRBJ1-2|NA
TGTGCCATCAGTGGGTCGCCCGACTATGGCTACACCTTC
CAISGSPDYGYTF
>TRBV5-8|NA|TRBJ1-4|NA
TGTGCCAGCAGCTTAACAGGGACCGCAACTAATGAAAAACTGTTTTTT
CASSLTGTATNEKLFF
>TRBV25-1|NA|TRBJ1-4|NA
TGTGCCAGCAGCGCGGCAGGGGCATCTAATGAAAAACTGTTTTTT
CASSAAGASNEKLFF
>TRBV27|TRBD2|TRBJ2-7|NA
TGTGCCAGCAGTTTAAATAGCGGGAGGCTGTCTTACGAGCAGTACTTC
CASSLNSGRLSYEQYF
>TRBV3-1/TRBV3-2|NA|TRBJ2-3|NA
TGTGCCAGCAGCCCCCCTCCCGGACCCGGGACCCGGAGCACAGATACGCAGTATTTT
CASSPPPGPGTRSTDTQYF
>TRBV28|TRBD2|TRBJ2-3|few
TGTGCCAGCAGTCGGAGCGGGAGGGCCCTCTCGGATACGCAGTATTTT
CASSRSGRALSDTQYF
>TRBV29-1|TRBD2|TRBJ2-3|NA
TGCAGCGTCCGAACTAGCGGGGGGACAGATACGCAGTATTTT
CSVRTSGGTDTQYF
>TRBV19|TRBD1|TRBJ2-1|NA
TGTGCCAGTAGTCCACAGGGGATGGGGTACAATGAGCAGTTCTTC
CASSPQGMGYNEQFF
>TRBV2|TRBD1|TRBJ1-6|NA
TGTGCCAGCAATGGGGACAGGGGTAATTCACCCCTCCACTTT
CASNGDRGNSPLHF
>TRBV5-1|NA|TRBJ1-4|NA
TGCGCCAGCAGCCTCAGGAATAATGAAAAACTGTTTTTT
CASSLRNNEKLFF
>TRBV6-6|TRBD1|TRBJ1-1|NA
TGTGCCAGCAGTGACAGGGGGCAGACTGAAGCTTTCTTT
CASSDRGQTEAFF
>TRBV18|NA|TRBJ2-7|NA
TGTGCCAGCTCACCGGGGACCCAATCCTACGAGCAGTACTTC
CASSPGTQSYEQYF
>TRBV19|TRBD1|TRBJ2-2|NA
TGTGCCAGTAGTATGTCGGACAGGGTCCCCGGGGAGCTGTTTTTT
CASSMSDRVPGELFF
>TRBV7-2|TRBD1|TRBJ1-3|NA
TGTGCCAGCAGCTTAGCGGGCACAGGGGCTGGAAACACCATATATTTT
CASSLAGTGAGNTIYF
>TRBV6-5|TRBD2|TRBJ2-1|NA
TGTGCCAGCAGCCGACTAGCGGGAACCTACAATGAGCAGTTCTTC
CASSRLAGTYNEQFF
>TRBV15|TRBD2|TRBJ2-3|once
TGTGCCACCAGCGGTGGGGGACTAGCCCTCCCCACAGATACGCAGTATTTT
CATSGGGLALPTDTQYF
>TRBV10-3|TRBD2|TRBJ2-7|NA
TGTGCCATCAGTGAGTCGAAGGCGGGAGGACCCTACGAGCAGTACTTC
CAISESKAGGPYEQYF
>TRBV10-3|NA|TRBJ2-1|NA
TGTGCCATCAGCAATCTCAAAGACTTGCCTAATGAGCAGTTCTTC
CAISNLKDLPNEQFF
>TRBV28|NA|TRBJ1-6|NA
TGTGCCAGCAACCCGGCGGGGATTAGCTCCTATAATTCACCCCTCCACTTT
CASNPAGISSYNSPLHF
>TRBV9|NA|TRBJ2-3|NA
TGTGCCAGCAGCGTTTGGGGGGCCACAGATACGCAGTATTTT
CASSVWGATDTQYF
>TRBV19|NA|TRBJ2-4|NA
TGTGCCAGTAGTTCTGGGGGTGCCCTAGCCAAAAACATTCAGTACTTC
CASSSGGALAKNIQYF
>TRBV7-2|NA|TRBJ2-7|NA
TGTGCCAGCAGTTCCTCGGGGTTCCCCTACGAGCAGTACTTC
CASSSSGFPYEQYF
>TRBV27|TRBD1|TRBJ1-6|NA
TGTGCCAGCAGTTTTGGGCAGGGGGCTTTTTCACCCCTCCACTTT
CASSFGQGAFSPLHF
>TRBV7-9|NA|TRBJ1-2|NA
TGTGCCAGCAGCTTCCGGGACAACGATGGCTACACCTTC
CASSFRDNDGYTF
>TRBV7-9|TRBD1|TRBJ1-6|NA
TGTGCCAGCAGCCCTGGGACAGCAAATTCACCCCTCCACTTT
CASSPGTANSPLHF
>TRBV7-6|NA|TRBJ2-1|NA
TGTGCCAGCAGCATGATGACAGGCTCCAATGAGCAGTTCTTC
CASSMMTGSNEQFF
>TRBV24-1|TRBD1|TRBJ2-7|NA
TGTGCCACCAGTACAGGGGGCAGCTACGAGCAGTACTTC
CATSTGGSYEQYF
>TRBV4-1|NA|TRBJ1-4|NA
TGCGCCAGCAGCCAAGGGGGGGCTAATGAAAAACTGTTTTTT
CASSQGGANEKLFF
>TRBV5-5|NA|TRBJ2-7|once
TGTGCCAGCAGCTACACACAGGGCCCTCCCTCCTACGAGCAGTACTTC
CASSYTQGPPSYEQYF
>TRBV19|NA|TRBJ1-5|NA
TGTGCCAGTGGCCACCAGCCCCAGCATTTT
CASGHQPQHF
>TRBV28|NA|TRBJ2-3|NA
TGTGCCAGCAGTCCCCAATGGAAGGGGACAGATACGCAGTATTTT
CASSPQWKGTDTQYF
>TRBV2|TRBD1|TRBJ2-7|NA
TGTGCCAGCATGGGACAGGCGGTCTCGAGCGAGCAGTACTTC
CASMGQAVSSEQYF
>TRBV30|NA|TRBJ2-3|NA
TGTGCCTGGAGTGTACAAACAGATACGCAGTATTTT
CAWSVQTDTQYF
>TRBV4-2|NA|TRBJ1-1|NA
TGTGCCAGCAGCGGGGGGCTTCGGGTTATGAACACTGAAGCTTTCTTT
CASSGGLRVMNTEAFF
>TRBV30|TRBD1|TRBJ2-5|NA
TGTGCCTGGACAGGGACAGGGGGGGAGACCCAGTACTTC
CAWTGTGGETQYF
>TRBV3-1/TRBV3-2|TRBD2|TRBJ2-3|NA
TGTGCCAGCAGCCAAGACTCCGGGGGGGGCGCAGATACGCAGTATTTT
CASSQDSGGGADTQYF
>TRBV7-9|NA|TRBJ1-5|NA
TGTGCCAGCAGCTTGGGCGGGCTGGATCAGCCCCAGCATTTT
CASSLGGLDQPQHF